Included here is one TCR beta chain sequence, with context. These data come from a study of blood T cells in healthy people across ages. The V and J ends lost 1 base and 5 bases respectively, with 19 bases between them. This CDR3 is 16 amino acids long. CDR1 is DFQATT and CDR2 is SNEGSKA in the germline V gene (reference sequence). Each sample gave at least 7 million isolated PBMCs. Every sample gave at least 6 micrograms of total RNA when it was extracted. The use of a sample-barcoded 5' primer and a J-beta primer mix characterized a second PCR of roughly 6 to 12 cycles. MiXCR, run by TCRdb on the 5' RACE reads, gives a single entry per CDR3 protein. The data hold about 1.7 million distinct CDR3 sequences, with roughly 28% observed a single time.

The J gene is TRBJ2-3, the V gene TRBV20-1, with D possibly TRBD2 on 6 matching bases. The receptor was derived from a woman aged 25-40 years in good health. Input material: blood. CDR3 DNA sequence: TGCAGTGCTAGAGTACTTGGAGGGACCCTCGGAGATACGCAGTATTTT. Its translation is CSARVLGGTLGDTQYF.